Detailed here is one TCR beta chain. A read error may account for a junction end that differs from germline. The PCR used 60 Vbeta and 13 Jbeta primers. TCRdb's table, derived via immunoSEQ multiplex PCR, lists solely in-frame clones and lacks some. The profile shows some 80,000 clones, over 70% of them singletons. Looked up from germline, CDR1 is SNHLY and CDR2 is FYNNEI. The CDR3 has 16 amino acids. This specimen comes from a study of cytomegalovirus exposure and HLA in healthy donors. Input material: PBMCs. J is TRBJ2-6 and V is TRBV2; tentatively, D is TRBD1 (5 bases). The TCR sequence derives from a man aged 35 to 55 in good health and CMV-seronegative. The CDR3 DNA follows: TGTGCCAGCAGTGGCCGGAGAGTCTCTGGGGCCAACGGCCTGACTTTC. This sequence encodes CASSGRRVSGANGLTF. The full variable domain, in which reference TRBV2 and TRBJ2-6 provide the parts outside the CDR3, is EPEVTQTPSHQVTQMGQEVILRCVPISNHLYFYWYRQILGQKVEFLVSFYNNEISEKSEIFDDQFSVERPDGSNFTLKIRSTKLEDSAMYFCASSGRRVSGANGLTFGAGSRLTVL.